This T cell receptor beta chain was obtained from a study of blood T cell repertoires in COVID-19. Participant-reported clinical history was the basis for cohort assignment. Authors' data handling: Reference gene primer amplification in the assay estimated nucleated cell counts. Sequencing used immunoSEQ multiplex PCR; TCRdb keeps in-frame clones, though not all of them. That table furnishes V, J and clone size, whereas the DNA furnished D and trimming. The data show around 300,000 clones, roughly 86% seen once. The CDR3 runs 14 residues. Germline CDR1 is KGHDR and CDR2 is SFDVKD. The ends were cut back, 7 bases at V and 4 bases at J, with 13 bases in the middle.

This sequence joins TRBV24-1 and TRBJ2-1, with D perhaps matching TRBD1 (6 bases). This clonotype was sampled from a woman under 40 who had recovered from COVID-19. The sequenced sample consisted of PBMCs or T cells enriched from blood (not recorded which). The CDR3 is CATSAGTLYNEQFF. CDR3 bases: TGTGCCACCAGCGCCGGGACACTTTACAATGAGCAGTTCTTC.